This T cell receptor beta chain derives from a study of human T cells and chemical hapten exposure. Looking at the study overall: Upper back patch tests used 0.01% DPC, scored after 6 days. Findings and caveats of the study: TCRs at high frequency, those above 1 in 1000, did not change with DPC sensitization. With alopecia, donors may have immune responses unlike healthy people's.

This clonotype was counted at least ten times. Its antigen is undetermined. The time point denotes: patch test 3, about 24 weeks after DPC sensitization. Treatment described: therapeutic diphenylcyclopropenone sensitization with weekly scalp DPC. This CDR3 contains 15 residues. Germline V gene lookup returns CDR1 MNHNS and CDR2 SASEGT. Trimming removed 4 bases at V and 5 bases at J, with 17 bases between. Within the library, unique molecular identifiers were attached to each individual cDNA molecule. TCRdb itself ran the RACE reads through MiXCR, one entry per CDR3 protein. The data hold just over 95,000 distinct CDR3 sequences, with 25% to 35% observed a single time.

Sample: whole blood, taken in connection with sensitization to the hapten diphenylcyclopropenone (DPC). The clonotype was recovered from a man aged 35-49 years with alopecia areata. Some clones in this sample may be carry-over from other donors' samples. The chain couples TRBV6-1 to TRBJ1-1; D might be TRBD1 (6 bases). DNA of the CDR3: TGTGCCAGCAGTGTTCTACTGGACAGAGCGACTGAAGCTTTCTTT. Residues: CASSVLLDRATEAFF.